These T cell receptor beta chains were read from a single sample in a study of blood T cell repertoires in COVID-19. The protocol was immunoSEQ multiplex PCR, while the TCRdb copy is restricted to in-frame clones and leaves out a portion. The table includes a few hundred thousand clones, 70% to 90% detected once. Sequenced material: peripheral blood. The origin of the receptors is a human donor in a cohort sampled during active COVID-19. CDR3s leave out the opening cysteine and the closing phenylalanine or tryptophan.

TRBJ2-7,TRBV19,ASSRRDRDLYEQY
TRBJ2-7,TRBV30,AWSVPGVVIYEQY
TRBJ2-7,TRBV27,ASSLTGSYEQY
TRBJ1-2,TRBV3-1/TRBV3-2,ASSHPRTGRNYGYT
TRBJ1-5,TRBV18,ASSDRGLGNQPQH
TRBJ2-3,TRBV6-1,ASSEARLDTQY
TRBJ2-5,TRBV29-1,SVARLAGGVETQY
TRBJ2-7,TRBV18,ASSPGQGPTPWEQY
TRBJ2-2,TRBV7-9,ASAVSAGELF
TRBJ1-4,TRBV7-9,ASSPNRVVGNEKLF
TRBJ2-7,TRBV29-1,SVSDRTGAAYEQY
TRBJ1-1,TRBV7-2,ASSSYLRNTEAF
TRBJ1-1,TRBV5-1,ASSLGQTYTEAF
TRBJ1-5,TRBV24-1,ATSRGLENQPQH
TRBJ2-2,TRBV6-5,ASSYSGGELGELF
TRBJ2-5,TRBV4-2,ASSQKGLAGGPETQY
TRBJ2-1,TRBV10-1,ASSARTPPSSYNEQF
TRBJ2-3,TRBV14,ASSQDFRTDTQY
TRBJ2-1,TRBV6-5,ASRAGVMNEQF
TRBJ1-1,TRBV3-1/TRBV3-2,ASSHSVKEIEAF
TRBJ2-1,TRBV3-1/TRBV3-2,ASSLTLTGTGAANEQF
TRBJ2-1,TRBV24-1,ATSAHRSSYNEQF
TRBJ2-3,TRBV19,ASSIDGLAGGTDTQY
TRBJ1-2,TRBV6-5,ASSYLGSHGYT
TRBJ1-3,TRBV4-2,ASSQAGSGNTIY